Sequencing of this T cell receptor beta chain was carried out in a study of blood T cell repertoires in COVID-19. Study-level background: COVID-19 samples collected from the United States, Italy and Spain covered acute and convalescent phases.

CDR1 and CDR2 (germline): KGHDR, SFDVKD. This CDR3 contains 14 residues. V lost 9 bases to trimming and J lost 4 bases; unmatched junction nucleotides: 7. In the original analysis: Estimated nucleated cell counts came from reference gene primer amplification. The assay was immunoSEQ multiplex PCR, and TCRdb's table has in-frame clones only and misses some. V and J calls and clone size follow that table, whereas D and trimming were derived from the DNA. The repertoire holds some 200,000 clones, approximately 87% seen once, with 2.2% in the top ten. This receptor was taken from a woman between 45 and 60 years old with acute or convalescent COVID-19. The sequenced sample was peripheral blood. The V and J genes are TRBV24-1 and TRBJ1-5, with TRBD1 matching over 8 bases. The CDR3 DNA is TGTGCCACCCGGGGGACAGGTTCGAATCAGCCCCAGCATTTT. It specifies CATRGTGSNQPQHF.